These 10 T cell receptor beta chains came from one sample sequenced in a study of T cell changes during pregnancy in multiple sclerosis. TCRdb's copy holds only in-frame clones and misses some; the assay was immunoSEQ multiplex PCR. In the table there are some 28,000 clones, about nine tenths of which are singletons. The sample in question was CD8+ T cells from peripheral blood mononuclear cells, obtained before pregnancy. Source of these receptors: a female donor with multiple sclerosis, enrolled in a pregnancy study.

The chain links TRBV14 to TRBJ2-5; TRBD1 agrees at 7 bases. The CDR3 has 17 amino acids. Germline loops: CDR1 SGHDN, CDR2 FVKESK. Trimming removed 0 bases from V and 7 bases from J; junction bases left unmatched: 14. DNA of the CDR3: TGTGCCAGCAGCCAAGATCAGGAAGGGGGCCCCTTACGGACCCAGTACTTC. It specifies CASSQDQEGGPLRTQYF.

This rearrangement joins TRBV6-4 to TRBJ2-2; D might be TRBD1 (6 bases). Germline V CDR1 and CDR2: MRHNA, SNTAGT. The CDR3 covers 14 residues. V lost 4 bases and J 3 bases, leaving 9 bases between the germline ends. The CDR3 region is CASSGGPDTGELFF. Here the CDR3 DNA reads TGTGCCAGCAGTGGGGGGCCAGACACCGGGGAGCTGTTTTTT.

The chain combines TRBV27 with TRBJ1-1; perhaps TRBD1 as D (6 bases). Trimming removed 3 bases at V and 1 base at J, with 15 bases between. CDR3 length: 16 residues. Germline CDR1 MNHEY, CDR2 SMNVEV (reference sequence). The CDR3 region is CASSFHPQGPNTEAFF. As DNA, the CDR3 is TGTGCCAGCAGTTTTCACCCCCAGGGGCCGAACACTGAAGCTTTCTTT.

This clone is judged large (0.1 to 1%). The V call is TRBV21-1, the J call TRBJ1-1; the table's D call, TRBD1, has no DNA check behind it. TRBV21-1 is deemed a pseudogene. This CDR3 spans 15 amino acids. The CDR3 here is CASSKAPRGNTEAFF. CDR3 coding DNA: TGTGCCAGCAGCAAAGCGCCTAGGGGGAACACTGAAGCTTTCTTT.

This chain joins TRBV7-2 and TRBJ2-3; 13 bases are a match to TRBD2. The length of the CDR3 is 16 residues. Germline loops: CDR1 SGHTA, CDR2 FQGNSA. The ends lost 6 bases at V and 4 bases at J; junction bases unmatched: 7. DNA for the CDR3: TGTGCCAGCAGTGCACTAGCGGGAGGGGTGGCAGATACGCAGTATTTT. Its translation is CASSALAGGVADTQYF.

This chain joins TRBV6-4 and TRBJ2-3; D remains ambiguous. There are 14 residues in the CDR3. The ends were cut back, 0 bases at V and 6 bases at J, with 10 bases in the middle. CDR1 is MRHNA and CDR2 is SNTAGT in the germline V gene. CDR3 protein: CASSDSALADTQYF. In DNA form, the CDR3 reads TGTGCCAGCAGTGACTCGGCCTTAGCTGATACGCAGTATTTT.

In this sample, this clone turned up a few times. The rearrangement uses TRBV27 and TRBJ1-1; D perhaps matches TRBD1 (5 bases). This CDR3 is built from 14 residues. Trimming cost V 0 bases and J 6 bases, with 11 bases left between them. Germline V lookup: CDR1 MNHEY, CDR2 SMNVEV (reference sequence). CDR3 nucleotides: TGTGCCAGCAGTTTATCGCAGGGCGTCGCTGAAGCTTTCTTT. Its protein is CASSLSQGVAEAFF.

This clone has more than one count but fewer than ten. The chain combines TRBV11-2 with TRBJ2-7, with D possibly matching TRBD2 (6 bases). The CDR3 spans 14 residues. Germline loops: CDR1 SGHAT, CDR2 FQNNGV. V dropped 5 bases and J dropped 2 bases, with 13 bases sitting between them. The CDR3 DNA reads TGTGCCAGCAGCCCGGGACTCGGCACCTACGAGCAGTACTTC. It specifies CASSPGLGTYEQYF.

This chain links TRBV4-2 with TRBJ1-1; no firm D call. Trimming shortened V by 0 bases and J by 6 bases, and 5 bases separated the two germline ends. CDR1 and CDR2 from the germline V gene are LGHNA and YNFKEQ. This CDR3 spans 12 amino acids. CDR3 coding DNA: TGTGCCAGCAGCCAAGAAGGAGCTGAAGCTTTCTTT. This gives the protein CASSQEGAEAFF.

The chain joins TRBV6-4 to TRBJ2-5; tentative D call: TRBD2 (5 bases). Germline values: CDR1 MRHNA, CDR2 SNTAGT. This CDR3 comprises 16 residues. V lost 5 bases and J lost 4, with 20 bases in between. CDR3 nucleotide sequence: TGTGCCAGCAGTCCAGAGGGCCCGGGGTCGGTAGAGACCCAGTACTTC. Protein sequence: CASSPEGPGSVETQYF.